The 14 T cell receptor beta chains presented below share a single source sample, sequenced in a study of identifying expanded T cells in peripheral blood. Assay: immunoSEQ multiplex PCR; the TCRdb copy retains only in-frame clones and omits some. This sample has about 82,000 clones, with approximately 90% found just once. Material for sequencing was blood. All receptors derive from a person between 18 and 69 years old in good health.

CDR3 sequence (DNA): TGTGCCAGCTCACTCCAAGACGCCGGGGGGGAGGCCCAGCATTTT. Translation gives CASSLQDAGGEAQHF. The genes are TRBV18 and TRBJ1-5, with D maybe TRBD1 (5 bases). V was pared by 4 bases and J by 11 bases, with 21 bases between. The CDR3 has 15 amino acids. From germline, CDR1 is KGHSH and CDR2 LQKENI.

This chain links TRBV7-3 with TRBJ1-6; D not resolved. The V gene lost 3 bases and the J gene lost 8 bases, with 8 bases spanning the gap. This CDR3 contains 13 residues. In germline, CDR1 is SGHTA, CDR2 FQGTGA. In DNA, the CDR3 is TGTGCCAGCAGCTTCGATGGCTATTCACCCCTCCACTTT. This codes for CASSFDGYSPLHF.

CDR3: CASSEWSKTNYGYTF. The CDR3 nucleotides read TGTGCCAGCAGTGAATGGAGTAAAACTAACTATGGCTACACCTTC. The chain uses TRBV2 and TRBJ1-2; no reliable D call. This CDR3 is 15 amino acids long. Trimming stripped 2 bases from V and 0 bases from J, with 10 bases between. The germline gives CDR1 SNHLY, CDR2 FYNNEI.

The chain joins TRBV14 to TRBJ1-6; the D is unclear. V was clipped by 4 bases and J by 10 bases, with 14 bases between them. The CDR3 has 14 residues. Germline V gene data show CDR1 as SGHDN and CDR2 as FVKESK. The DNA of the CDR3 is TGTGCCAGCAGCCGAGAGAGGGTTGGGTCACCCCTCCACTTT. Residues: CASSRERVGSPLHF.

This clone was counted only a few times. V is TRBV9 and J is TRBJ1-4, with a weak D call TRBD1 (6 bases). The V gene's germline CDR1 is SGDLS and CDR2 YYNGEE. The CDR3 spans 15 residues. The V end lost 1 base, the J end lost 6 bases, and 13 bases lay between the germline ends. The CDR3 protein is CASSVSGERDEKLFF. The CDR3 nucleotides are TGTGCCAGCAGCGTATCAGGGGAGAGAGATGAAAAACTGTTTTTT.

The V gene is TRBV12-2, the J gene TRBJ2-3; the table's D call, TRBD2, has no DNA check behind it. TRBV12-2 is labeled a pseudogene. There are 16 residues in the CDR3. The CDR3, as DNA: TGTGCAAGTCGCTTCCGACTAGCGGGAGGGCCCGATACGCAGTATTTT. Its protein is CASRFRLAGGPDTQYF.

The chain couples TRBV27 to TRBJ2-1, with 12 positions matching TRBD2. Trimming removed 8 bases from V and 9 bases from J; junction bases left unmatched: 8. The CDR3 consists of 14 residues. Looked up from germline, CDR1 is MNHEY and CDR2 is SMNVEV (reference sequence). The CDR3 spells CASVASGRVGEQFF. CDR3 DNA: TGTGCCAGCGTCGCTAGCGGGAGGGTGGGTGAGCAGTTCTTC.

This clone was detected only once. The CDR3 loop reads CASTGRRPNTGELFF. In nucleotides, the CDR3 is TGTGCCAGTACGGGGAGACGGCCGAACACCGGGGAGCTGTTTTTT. The rearrangement joins TRBV19 to TRBJ2-2, with D tentatively TRBD2 (5 bases). The CDR3 totals 15 residues. Germline CDR1 LNHDA, CDR2 SQIVND (reference sequence). The V and J ends lost 7 bases and 0 bases respectively, with 12 bases between them.

The chain carries TRBV2 and TRBJ1-5, with TRBD1 matching over 9 bases. The CDR3 loop spans 13 amino acids. V gave up 7 bases and J gave up 4 bases; unmatched junction bases: 2. Looked up from germline, CDR1 is SNHLY and CDR2 is FYNNEI. CDR3 residues: CASTGQGNQPQHF. For the CDR3, the DNA is TGTGCCAGCACCGGACAGGGGAATCAGCCCCAGCATTTT.

The sample holds a few counts of this clone. The V gene is TRBV5-4, the J gene TRBJ1-1; D is undetermined. This CDR3 has 15 amino acids. V was cut by 1 base and J by 2 bases, with 12 bases left in between. Germline V gene sequence: CDR1 SGHNT, CDR2 YYREEE (reference sequence). Here the CDR3 DNA reads TGTGCCAGCAGCTTGCAAGGGCTAAGTAACACTGAAGCTTTCTTT. Its protein product is CASSLQGLSNTEAFF.

The chain has TRBV4-1 and TRBJ2-7; 13 bases map to TRBD2. Unmatched junction bases numbered 6, after V lost 1 base and J lost 0 bases. The CDR3 consists of 18 residues. In germline, CDR1 is MGHRA, CDR2 YSYEKL. The CDR3 DNA is TGCGCCAGCAGCCAAGGACTAGCGGGAGGAACCCACTCCTACGAGCAGTACTTC. Translation: CASSQGLAGGTHSYEQYF.

The chain links TRBV5-1 to TRBJ1-1; D not certain. The V end was cut by 0 bases, the J end by 5 bases, with 8 bases between. CDR3 length equals 13 residues. The germline V gene has CDR1 SGHRS and CDR2 YFSETQ. CDR3 DNA sequence: TGCGCCAGCAGCTTGGAGGACGGGACTGAAGCTTTCTTT. Its protein product is CASSLEDGTEAFF.

The chain is built from TRBV9 and TRBJ2-7; D ambiguous. The CDR3 consists of 14 residues. V lost 4 bases to trimming and J lost 0 bases, with 11 bases between them. The germline CDR1 and CDR2 sequences are SGDLS and YYNGEE. CDR3 protein: CASSPISSSYEQYF. The CDR3 nucleotides read TGTGCCAGCAGCCCCATCTCCTCCTCCTACGAGCAGTACTTC.

The chain employs TRBV4-3 and TRBJ2-7; D is uncertain. This CDR3 has 14 residues. Germline V gene lookup returns CDR1 LGHNA and CDR2 YSLEER. V lost 0 bases and J 0 bases, leaving 6 bases between the germline ends. DNA of the CDR3: TGCGCCAGCAGCCAAGACTTCCCCTCCTACGAGCAGTACTTC. Its protein is CASSQDFPSYEQYF.